The 2 T cell receptor beta chains below come from one sample, sequenced in a study of blood T cell repertoires in COVID-19. Sequencing used immunoSEQ multiplex PCR; TCRdb keeps in-frame clones, though not all of them. The sample carries nearly 350,000 clones, about 90% recorded once. The sample was PBMCs or T cells enriched from blood (not recorded which). The receptors derive from a woman in her thirties who had recovered from COVID-19.

This clone was seen a handful of times. This sequence joins TRBV5-1 and TRBJ1-3, with D perhaps TRBD1 (5 bases). The CDR3 totals 15 residues. The V and J ends lost 3 bases and 0 bases respectively, with 10 bases between them. Germline V lookup: CDR1 SGHRS, CDR2 YFSETQ. CDR3 protein: CASSWADSSGNTIYF. The CDR3 nucleotides are TGCGCCAGCAGCTGGGCAGACAGCTCTGGAAACACCATATATTTT.

This clone was recorded a few times. The genes are TRBV29-1 and TRBJ2-3; 7 positions match TRBD2. CDR3 size: 14 residues. The trim removed 7 bases at V and 4 bases at J, leaving 11 bases unmatched. Looked up from germline, CDR1 is SQVTM and CDR2 is ANQGSEA. The CDR3, as DNA: TGCAGCGGCCTAGCGGCACGGGGCCCAGATACGCAGTATTTT. Translating it yields CSGLAARGPDTQYF.